This TCR beta chain was observed in a study of HIV-infected patients and healthy controls. About 550 ng RNA was reverse transcribed with alpha and beta constant-region primers. Using multiplexing indices, alpha and beta chain libraries were generated apart by chain-specific third strand synthesis. TCRdb re-called the 5' RACE reads with MiXCR, one entry per CDR3 protein. Of 13,000 or so distinct CDR3 sequences listed, 11% were seen once; the top ten hold about 6.3%. Notes on the study in general: Significant mean usage differences between HIV-infected patients and controls involved eight alpha and eight beta V genes. A major limitation was that merely sixteen HIV-infected individuals were processed.

All unsorted peripheral T cells were captured because whole blood was used without fractionation. This clonotype was observed many times. Its target is unknown. Per germline, CDR1 SGHTA and CDR2 FQGNSA. V lost 3 bases and J lost 9, with 9 bases in between. The CDR3 consists of 11 residues. The V gene is TRBV7-2, the J gene TRBJ2-7; D is unresolved. The receptor was derived from an adult in good health. Sequencing used blood. CDR3 sequence reads: CASSLRGGQYF. The CDR3, as DNA: TGTGCCAGCAGCTTGCGAGGTGGGCAGTACTTC.